This record looks at one TCR beta chain sequence and its context. The entry originates in a study of CD8+ T cells in alopecia areata. About the research overall: A 6-month off-drug phase came after tofacitinib, which had lasted 6 to 18 months.

RNA extraction and reverse transcription yielded cDNA as sequencing template. Sequencing used immunoSEQ multiplex PCR; TCRdb keeps in-frame clones, though not all of them. This table has 110,000 to 150,000 clones, about 60% appearing once. The CDR3 consists of 13 residues. Germline CDR1 and CDR2: GTSNPN and SVGIG (reference sequence). V dropped 4 bases and J dropped 1 base, with 10 bases sitting between them. The J gene is TRBJ1-1, the V gene TRBV30; D uncertain. This material consisted of CD4+ T cells sorted from blood, taken at week 0. This sequence was found in a human donor with alopecia areata. Here the CDR3 DNA reads TGTGCCTGGAAAAAACTCCCGAACACTGAAGCTTTCTTT. It translates to CAWKKLPNTEAFF.